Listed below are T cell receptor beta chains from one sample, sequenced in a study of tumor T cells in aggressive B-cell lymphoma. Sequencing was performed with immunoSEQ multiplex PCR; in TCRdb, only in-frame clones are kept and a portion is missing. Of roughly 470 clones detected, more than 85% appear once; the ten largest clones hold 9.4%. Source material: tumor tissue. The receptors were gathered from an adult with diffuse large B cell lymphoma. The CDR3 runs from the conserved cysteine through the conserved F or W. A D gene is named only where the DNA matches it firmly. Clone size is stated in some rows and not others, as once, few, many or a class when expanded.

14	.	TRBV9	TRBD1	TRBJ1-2	TGTGCCAGCAGCGTAGGCGGGACAGCCTATGGCTACACCTTC	CASSVGGTAYGYTF
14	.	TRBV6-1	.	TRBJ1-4	TGTGCCAGCAGTGCGCGGCCGGGGGGTGAAAAACTGTTTTTT	CASSARPGGEKLFF
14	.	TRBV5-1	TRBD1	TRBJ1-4	TGCGCCAGCAGCTCGGGACAGAGAAATGAAAAACTGTTTTTT	CASSSGQRNEKLFF
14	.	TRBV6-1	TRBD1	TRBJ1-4	TGTGCCAGCAGGGCCGGGACAGGGCATGAAAAACTGTTTTTT	CASRAGTGHEKLFF
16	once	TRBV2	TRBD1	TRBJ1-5	TGTGCCAGCGGTTGGGGACAGGGGGCCGGCAATCAGCCCCAGCATTTT	CASGWGQGAGNQPQHF
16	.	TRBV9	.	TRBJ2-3	TGTGCCAGCAGCCCCTCTAGGTCCACTAGCACAGATACGCAGTATTTT	CASSPSRSTSTDTQYF
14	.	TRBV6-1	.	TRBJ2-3	TGTGCCAGCAGTGAATGGAGCGGGTTCGATACGCAGTATTTT	CASSEWSGFDTQYF
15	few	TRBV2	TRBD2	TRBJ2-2	TGTGCCAGCAGTGAGGCTAGCGGGAGTGATGGGGAGCTGTTTTTT	CASSEASGSDGELFF
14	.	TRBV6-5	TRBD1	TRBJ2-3	TGTGCCAGCAGCAGGACAGGTAGCACAGATACGCAGTATTTT	CASSRTGSTDTQYF
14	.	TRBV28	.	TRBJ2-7	TGTGCCACCCGCAGGGCGGGGAGCTCCTACGAGCAGTACTTC	CATRRAGSSYEQYF
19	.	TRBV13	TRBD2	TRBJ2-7	TGTGCCAGCAGCCCCCCGACTAGCGGGAGGCCCTTCCTTTCCTACGAGCAGTACTTC	CASSPPTSGRPFLSYEQYF
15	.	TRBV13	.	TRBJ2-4	TGTGCCAGCAGCCCCCGGCGGACACCACAAAACATTCAGTACTTC	CASSPRRTPQNIQYF
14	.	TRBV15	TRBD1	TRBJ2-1	TGTGCCACCAGCAGAGGGCAGGGGGCACGGGAGCAGTTCTTC	CATSRGQGAREQFF
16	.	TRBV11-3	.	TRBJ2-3	TGTGCCAGCAGCCTCCGACTAGGGTCGGGCACAGATACGCAGTATTTT	CASSLRLGSGTDTQYF
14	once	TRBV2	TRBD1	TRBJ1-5	TGTGCCAGCAGTGAAAGGGACAGGGGTCAGCCCCAGCATTTT	CASSERDRGQPQHF
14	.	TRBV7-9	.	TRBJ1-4	TGTGCCAGCAGCTTACAGGGGAGAAGTGAAAAACTGTTTTTT	CASSLQGRSEKLFF
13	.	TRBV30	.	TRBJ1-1	TGTGCCTGGAGTGTAAATCAACGCGCTGAAGCTTTCTTT	CAWSVNQRAEAFF
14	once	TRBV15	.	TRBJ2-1	TGTGCCACCAGCAGAGATTCCCCGGGGAGGGAGCAGTTCTTC	CATSRDSPGREQFF
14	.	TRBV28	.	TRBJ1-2	TGTGCCAGCAGTTTTGTCTCCTCAAGTAGAGGCTACACCTTC	CASSFVSSSRGYTF
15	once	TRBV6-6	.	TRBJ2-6	TGTGCCAGCAGCTTTGTCGGTACTGGGGCCAACGTCCTGACTTTC	CASSFVGTGANVLTF
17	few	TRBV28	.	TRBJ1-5	TGTGCCAGCAGTTTATTGAACAGGGTAATTAGCAATCAGCCCCAGCATTTT	CASSLLNRVISNQPQHF
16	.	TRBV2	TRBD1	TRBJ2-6	TGTGCCAGCAGGGGGACAGGGTCTAGTGGGGCCAACGTCCTGACTTTC	CASRGTGSSGANVLTF
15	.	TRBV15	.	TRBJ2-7	TGTGCCACCAGCCCCGAACAGGGCCCCGCCTACGAGCAGTACTTC	CATSPEQGPAYEQYF
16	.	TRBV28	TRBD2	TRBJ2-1	TGTGCCAGCAGACCCTCCCGGGGTAGCGGGAGGAATGAGCAGTTCTTC	CASRPSRGSGRNEQFF
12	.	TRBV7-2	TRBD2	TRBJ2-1	TGTGCCAGCAGCTTAGAGCGACTAGCGCAGTTCTTC	CASSLERLAQFF
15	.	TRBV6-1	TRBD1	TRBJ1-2	TGTGCCAGCAGCCCGGGACAGGCCCGGGGCTATGGCTACACCTTC	CASSPGQARGYGYTF
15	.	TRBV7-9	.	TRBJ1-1	TGTGCCAGCAGCTCCCTCACAGGGTCGAACACTGAAGCTTTCTTT	CASSSLTGSNTEAFF
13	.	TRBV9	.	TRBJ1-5	TGTGCCAGCAGCGTAGACCCAGATCAGCCCCAGCATTTT	CASSVDPDQPQHF
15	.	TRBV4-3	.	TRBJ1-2	TGCGCCAGCAGCGAAACAGGGAGTCCTAACTATGGCTACACCTTC	CASSETGSPNYGYTF
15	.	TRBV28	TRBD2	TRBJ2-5	TGTGCCAGCAGTTCCTCGGGGGGAGCCCAAGAGACCCAGTACTTC	CASSSSGGAQETQYF
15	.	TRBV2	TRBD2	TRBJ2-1	TGTGCCAGCAGTGAGCGTCTAGCGGTATACAATGAGCAGTTCTTC	CASSERLAVYNEQFF
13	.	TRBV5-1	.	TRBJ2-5	TGCGCCAGCAGCCTTACTAGTTGGGAGACCCAGTACTTC	CASSLTSWETQYF
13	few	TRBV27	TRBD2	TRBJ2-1	TGTGCCAGCAGTCCCACTAGCGGTAATGAGCAGTTCTTC	CASSPTSGNEQFF
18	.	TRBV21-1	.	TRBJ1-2	TGTGCCAGCAGCAAAGTCAGGCAGCCAGGCCAAGCTAACTATGGCTACACCTTC	CASSKVRQPGQANYGYTF
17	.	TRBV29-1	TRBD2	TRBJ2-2	TGCAGCGTTTCCGGGACTAGCGGGGGGACGAACACCGGGGAGCTGTTTTTT	CSVSGTSGGTNTGELFF
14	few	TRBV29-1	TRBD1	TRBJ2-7	TGCAGCGTTGAAGAAGGTGACAGGGGATACGAGCAGTACTTC	CSVEEGDRGYEQYF
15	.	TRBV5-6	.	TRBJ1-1	TGTGCCAGCAGCCCGAAGTCGCGGGGGAACACTGAAGCTTTCTTT	CASSPKSRGNTEAFF
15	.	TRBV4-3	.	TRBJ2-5	TGCGCCAGCAGCCAAGATTTCGGCGGACAAGAGACCCAGTACTTC	CASSQDFGGQETQYF
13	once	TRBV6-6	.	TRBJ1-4	TGTGCCAGCAGTTACTCGGGCAGAGAAAAACTGTTTTTT	CASSYSGREKLFF
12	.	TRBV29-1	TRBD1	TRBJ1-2	TGCAGCGTTGTCGGGACAGGGTATGGCTACACCTTC	CSVVGTGYGYTF
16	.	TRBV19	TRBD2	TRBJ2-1	TGTGCCAGTAGTATTACTAGCGGGAGGGCATACAATGAGCAGTTCTTC	CASSITSGRAYNEQFF
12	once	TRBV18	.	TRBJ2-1	TGTGCCAGCTCACCTGTGGCCAATGAGCAGTTCTTC	CASSPVANEQFF
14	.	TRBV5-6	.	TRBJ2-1	TGTGCCAACAGCCGTCCATCCGGGGGCAATGAGCAGTTCTTC	CANSRPSGGNEQFF
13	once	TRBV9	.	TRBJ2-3	TGTGCCAGCAGCGTAGCAGGAGGGGATACGCAGTATTTT	CASSVAGGDTQYF
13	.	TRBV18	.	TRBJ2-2	TGTGCCAGCTCCCCGGTCGACACCGGGGAGCTGTTTTTT	CASSPVDTGELFF
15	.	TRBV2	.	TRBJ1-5	TGTGCCAGCAGTGATGGGCAACTGGGCAATCAGCCCCAGCATTTT	CASSDGQLGNQPQHF
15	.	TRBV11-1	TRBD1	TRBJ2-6	TGTGCCAGCAGCTGGGACAGCTCTGGGGCCAACGTCCTGACTTTC	CASSWDSSGANVLTF
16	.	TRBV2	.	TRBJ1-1	TGTGCCAGCAGTGAGAGTCAGGGCGGTTGGAACACTGAAGCTTTCTTT	CASSESQGGWNTEAFF
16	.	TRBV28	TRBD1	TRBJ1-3	TGTGCCAGCAGTTCGGGACAGGGGGTACCTGGAAACACCATATATTTT	CASSSGQGVPGNTIYF
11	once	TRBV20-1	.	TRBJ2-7	TGCAGTGCTAGAGACAGCTACGAGCAGTACTTC	CSARDSYEQYF
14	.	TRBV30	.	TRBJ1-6	TGTGCCTGGAGCAGGGGCCAGGATAATTCACCCCTCCACTTT	CAWSRGQDNSPLHF
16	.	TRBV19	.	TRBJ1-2	TGTGCCAGTAGTCCGCAGGGAGGGGGAGCTAACTATGGCTACACCTTC	CASSPQGGGANYGYTF
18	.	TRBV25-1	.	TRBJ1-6	TGTGCCAGCAGTGAAACGCTAGCGTCCGGGGCGCATCGTTCACCCCTCCACTTT	CASSETLASGAHRSPLHF
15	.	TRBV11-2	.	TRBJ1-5	TGTGCCAGCAGCTTGCCGTACGGTAGCAATCAGCCCCAGCATTTT	CASSLPYGSNQPQHF
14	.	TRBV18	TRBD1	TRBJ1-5	TGTGCCAGCGCCCCGACAGGGGCCAATCAGCCCCAGCATTTT	CASAPTGANQPQHF
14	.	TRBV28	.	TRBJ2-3	TGTGCCAGCAGTTTGGGCAATACACCATATATGCAGTATTTT	CASSLGNTPYMQYF
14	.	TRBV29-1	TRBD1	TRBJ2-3	TGCAGCGTGACCGGGACAGGGGGCACAGATACGCAGTATTTT	CSVTGTGGTDTQYF
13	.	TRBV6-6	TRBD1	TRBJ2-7	TGTGCCAGCAGGTCTACAGGGGGCAGGGAGCAGTACTTC	CASRSTGGREQYF